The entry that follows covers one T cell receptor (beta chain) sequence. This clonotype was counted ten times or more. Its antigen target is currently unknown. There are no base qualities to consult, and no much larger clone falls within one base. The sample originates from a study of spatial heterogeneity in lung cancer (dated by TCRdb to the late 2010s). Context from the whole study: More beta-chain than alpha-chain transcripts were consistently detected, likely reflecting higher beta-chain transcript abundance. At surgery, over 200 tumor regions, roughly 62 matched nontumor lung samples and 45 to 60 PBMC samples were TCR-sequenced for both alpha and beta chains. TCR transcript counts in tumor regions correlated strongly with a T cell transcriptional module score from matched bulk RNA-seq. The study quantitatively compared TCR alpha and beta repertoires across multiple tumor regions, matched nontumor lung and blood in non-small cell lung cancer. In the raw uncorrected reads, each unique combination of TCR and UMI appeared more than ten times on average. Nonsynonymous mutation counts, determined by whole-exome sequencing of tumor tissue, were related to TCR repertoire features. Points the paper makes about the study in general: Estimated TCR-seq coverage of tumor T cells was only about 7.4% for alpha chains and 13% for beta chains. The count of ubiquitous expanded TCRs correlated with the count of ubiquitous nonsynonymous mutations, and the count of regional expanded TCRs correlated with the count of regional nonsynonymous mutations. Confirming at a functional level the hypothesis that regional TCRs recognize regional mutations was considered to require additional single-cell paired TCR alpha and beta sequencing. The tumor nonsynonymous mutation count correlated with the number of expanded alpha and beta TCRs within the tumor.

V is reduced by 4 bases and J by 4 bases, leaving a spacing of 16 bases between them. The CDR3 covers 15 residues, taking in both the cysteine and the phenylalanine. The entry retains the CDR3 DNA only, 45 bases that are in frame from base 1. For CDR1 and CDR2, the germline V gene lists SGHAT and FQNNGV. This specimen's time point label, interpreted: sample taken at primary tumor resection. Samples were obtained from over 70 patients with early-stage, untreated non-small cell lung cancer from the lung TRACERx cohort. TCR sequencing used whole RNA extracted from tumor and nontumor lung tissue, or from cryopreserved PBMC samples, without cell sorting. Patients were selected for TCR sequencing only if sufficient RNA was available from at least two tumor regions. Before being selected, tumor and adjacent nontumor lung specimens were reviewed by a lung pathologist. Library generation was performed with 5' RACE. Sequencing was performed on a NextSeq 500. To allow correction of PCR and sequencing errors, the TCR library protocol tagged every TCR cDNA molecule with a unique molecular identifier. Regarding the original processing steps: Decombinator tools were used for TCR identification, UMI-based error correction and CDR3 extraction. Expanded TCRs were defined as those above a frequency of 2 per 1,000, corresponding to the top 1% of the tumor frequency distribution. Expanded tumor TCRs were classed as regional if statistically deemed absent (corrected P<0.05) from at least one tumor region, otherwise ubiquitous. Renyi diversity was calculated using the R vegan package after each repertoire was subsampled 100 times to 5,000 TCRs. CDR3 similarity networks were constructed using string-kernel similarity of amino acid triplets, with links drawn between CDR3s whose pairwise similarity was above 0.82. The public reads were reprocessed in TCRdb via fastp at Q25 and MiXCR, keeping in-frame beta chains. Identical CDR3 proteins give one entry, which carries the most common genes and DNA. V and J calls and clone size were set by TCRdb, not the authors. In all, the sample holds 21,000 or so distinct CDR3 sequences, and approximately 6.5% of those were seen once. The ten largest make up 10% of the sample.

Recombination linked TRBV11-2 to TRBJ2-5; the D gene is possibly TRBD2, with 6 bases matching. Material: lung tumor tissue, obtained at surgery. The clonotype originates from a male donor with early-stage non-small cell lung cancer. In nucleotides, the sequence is TGTGCCAGCAGCTGGGGGGACTTCCCGGGAGAGACCCAGTACTTC. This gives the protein CASSWGDFPGETQYF.